Listed below are T cell receptor beta chains from one sample, sequenced in a study of blood T cell repertoires in COVID-19. Libraries were prepared by immunoSEQ multiplex PCR; TCRdb keeps only in-frame clonotypes and omits some of them. The table records just under 150,000 clones, roughly 85% of them present only once. The specimen was peripheral blood. These receptors all come from a human donor with acute or convalescent COVID-19. The donor label of this sample is uncertain. The CDR3 runs from the conserved cysteine through the conserved F or W. The order of the fields is clone size, J gene, D gene, V gene, CDR3 DNA, CDR3 protein. The D gene is left open where the match is weak. Not every row has a clone size; where given, it reads once, few, many or a size class.

-,TRBJ2-7,-,TRBV4-3,TGCGCCAGCAGCCAGGGTCTCGGGGGCTACGAGCAGTACTTC,CASSQGLGGYEQYF
-,TRBJ1-1,-,TRBV29-1,TGCAGCGTTGGCGGGGGAGGCACTGAAGCTTTCTTT,CSVGGGGTEAFF
-,TRBJ1-5,TRBD1,TRBV30,TGTGCCGTAAACAAGGGACAGGGCCTCAATCAGCCCCAGCATTTT,CAVNKGQGLNQPQHF
-,TRBJ2-1,TRBD1,TRBV11-2,TGTGCCAGCAGCCCCGACAGGGGGTACAATGAGCAGTTCTTC,CASSPDRGYNEQFF
-,TRBJ2-3,-,TRBV7-2,TGTGCCAGCAGCCCTCGACTGATCACAGATACGCAGTATTTT,CASSPRLITDTQYF
-,TRBJ1-5,TRBD1,TRBV7-3,TGTGCCAGCAGCTTCGGGACAGGGAGTCAGCCCCAGCATTTT,CASSFGTGSQPQHF
-,TRBJ2-5,TRBD2,TRBV18,TGTGCCAGCTCACCATCTGCTAGCGGGAGGGCCGGAGAGACCCAGTACTTC,CASSPSASGRAGETQYF
once,TRBJ1-1,-,TRBV4-3,TGCGCCAGCAGCCCTACGGCGGGGCTGATAACTGAAGCTTTCTTT,CASSPTAGLITEAFF
-,TRBJ1-2,TRBD1,TRBV30,TGTGCCTGGACTGAGCAGGGGGCCTATGGCTACACCTTC,CAWTEQGAYGYTF
-,TRBJ1-3,TRBD1,TRBV19,TGTGCCAGTAGTGGCCGGGACAGTCTCGCTGGAAACACCATATATTTT,CASSGRDSLAGNTIYF
-,TRBJ2-2,TRBD2,TRBV24-1,TGTGCCACCAGGGGACTAGCCAACACCGGGGAGCTGTTTTTT,CATRGLANTGELFF
-,TRBJ2-2,-,TRBV18,TGTGCCAGCTCACCACCGGGGGGACTCGACACCGGGGAGCTGTTTTTT,CASSPPGGLDTGELFF
-,TRBJ1-4,-,TRBV25-1,TGTGCCAGCAGTGAGTTAGAAAAACTGTTTTTT,CASSELEKLFF
-,TRBJ1-1,-,TRBV18,TGTGCCAGCTCACTCGACAGGACGAACACTGAAGCTTTCTTT,CASSLDRTNTEAFF
-,TRBJ1-1,TRBD1,TRBV28,TGTGCCAGCAGGACAGGGGAGGGTCGAGAAGCTTTCTTT,CASRTGEGREAFF
-,TRBJ2-5,-,TRBV27,TGTGCCAGCAGTTCACAGGGGGCGGGGGGAGAGACCCAGTACTTC,CASSSQGAGGETQYF
-,TRBJ2-7,-,TRBV6-5,TGTGCCAGCAGAACAGGCGGGGCTCAGTACGAGCAGTACTTC,CASRTGGAQYEQYF
few,TRBJ2-1,TRBD2,TRBV7-2,TGTGCCAGCAGCTTTCGGGGCGGGAGTGTATACAATGAGCAGTTCTTC,CASSFRGGSVYNEQFF
-,TRBJ2-2,TRBD2,TRBV6-1,TGTGCCAGCAATGAGGCTAGCGGGAGGACTACAACGAACACCGGGGAGCTGTTTTTT,CASNEASGRTTTNTGELFF
-,TRBJ1-1,-,TRBV10-2,TGCGCCAGCAGTGGGGGGCTCGTAGCTTTCTTT,CASSGGLVAFF
-,TRBJ1-1,-,TRBV24-1,TGTGCCACCAGAGAAAGGACAGACACTGAAGCTTTCTTT,CATRERTDTEAFF
medium-sized,TRBJ1-1,-,TRBV6-5,TGTGCCAGCAGTTTGACAGAGAACACTGAAGCTTTCTTT,CASSLTENTEAFF
-,TRBJ2-1,TRBD2,TRBV28,TGTGCCAGCGGCAGTGGCGGGAGGGGTGAGCAGTTCTTC,CASGSGGRGEQFF
once,TRBJ2-3,TRBD1,TRBV29-1,TGCAGCGTCCTGGACAGGGGTAAAGATACGCAGTATTTT,CSVLDRGKDTQYF
-,TRBJ1-5,-,TRBV19,TGTGGGGCAGGGAGGCCTTATAGCAATCAGCCCCAGCATTTT,CGAGRPYSNQPQHF
once,TRBJ2-3,TRBD1,TRBV5-1,TGCGCCAGCAGCCAGGGACAGGGCACAGATACGCAGTATTTT,CASSQGQGTDTQYF
-,TRBJ1-2,-,TRBV6-5,TGTGCCAGCAGTCCCGGGGGTGGGGGGAACTATGGCTACACCTTC,CASSPGGGGNYGYTF
few,TRBJ1-1,-,TRBV19,TGTGCCAGTAGTATAGACTCGGTGTCGGGGAACACTGAAGCTTTCTTT,CASSIDSVSGNTEAFF
-,TRBJ1-1,-,TRBV10-3,TGTGCCATCAGTGAGCCCGACGGGGGAGGGAACACTGAAGCTTTCTTT,CAISEPDGGGNTEAFF
-,TRBJ1-2,-,TRBV5-1,TGCGCCAGCAGCTTGGACAGGGCGGGCGGCTACACCTTC,CASSLDRAGGYTF
-,TRBJ1-6,TRBD1,TRBV19,TGTGCCAGCCCTAAAGCACCGGGACAGGGGGCGAATTCACCCCTCCACTTT,CASPKAPGQGANSPLHF
-,TRBJ1-1,TRBD1,TRBV7-2,TGTGCCAGCAGCCCGGACAGGGGGCGCGGGGGAGCTTTCTTT,CASSPDRGRGGAFF
-,TRBJ1-5,TRBD1,TRBV30,TGTGCCTGGAGTCAGCAGGGGGGCTCTCAGCCCCAGCATTTT,CAWSQQGGSQPQHF
few,TRBJ2-3,TRBD2,TRBV20-1,TGCAGTGCTAGTCCTAGCGGGGGCACAGATACGCAGTATTTT,CSASPSGGTDTQYF
-,TRBJ1-1,-,TRBV28,TGTGCCAGCACCCCGGCGGAGGCAAGGAACACTGAAGCTTTCTTT,CASTPAEARNTEAFF
once,TRBJ1-1,TRBD1,TRBV6-5,TGTGCCAGCACCAAGGGACAGGGGGCGGGTGAAGCTTTCTTT,CASTKGQGAGEAFF
once,TRBJ2-1,-,TRBV5-4,TGTGCCAGCAGCTTGCCAGCGGGCAATTACAATGAGCAGTTCTTC,CASSLPAGNYNEQFF
-,TRBJ2-1,TRBD2,TRBV7-2,TGTGCCAGCAGCACCAGCGGGAGCTCCTACAATGAGCAGTTCTTC,CASSTSGSSYNEQFF
-,TRBJ1-6,-,TRBV7-2,TGTGCCAGCAGCTTAGAAGTCGGCAGGGTTAGGAATTCACCCCTCCACTTT,CASSLEVGRVRNSPLHF
few,TRBJ1-2,-,TRBV4-3,TGCGCCAGCAGCCAAGATCTGAGGTTACGAACCGGCTACACCTTC,CASSQDLRLRTGYTF
once,TRBJ1-4,TRBD1,TRBV2,TGTGCCAGCAGTGAGACAGGGTTAGGTGAAAAACTGTTTTTT,CASSETGLGEKLFF
-,TRBJ1-2,-,TRBV18,TGTGCCAGCTCAGGTTACAGGGACGATGGCTACACCTTC,CASSGYRDDGYTF
-,TRBJ2-1,-,TRBV7-2,TGTGCCAGCAGCACCCGATCGACAGGCCGCTCCTACAATGAGCAGTTCTTC,CASSTRSTGRSYNEQFF
-,TRBJ2-2,TRBD1,TRBV6-2/TRBV6-3,TGTGCCAGCAGTTATGCCTTGGATCGGACAGGGGCAATCACCGGGGAGCTGTTTTTT,CASSYALDRTGAITGELFF
medium-sized,TRBJ2-1,TRBD1,TRBV15,TGTGCCACCAGCAGAGGTGAGAGGGACAGGGCCTACAATGAGCAGTTCTTC,CATSRGERDRAYNEQFF
-,TRBJ2-7,TRBD1,TRBV2,TGTGCCAGCTCGGGACAGGGGCGCTACGAGCAGTACTTC,CASSGQGRYEQYF
-,TRBJ2-2,-,TRBV19,TGTGCCAGTAGTACCAGACAGTTCACCGGGGAGCTGTTTTTT,CASSTRQFTGELFF
-,TRBJ2-7,-,TRBV2,TGTGCCAGCACCCCTTCCTACGAGCAGTACTTC,CASTPSYEQYF
-,TRBJ2-7,TRBD2,TRBV27,TGTGCCAGTCCCCTCTGCGGGGGGCGAGGGTACGAGCAGTACTTC,CASPLCGGRGYEQYF
-,TRBJ1-6,-,TRBV5-6,TGTGCCAGCAGCGCCGATTCGGGAAATTCACCCCTCCACTTT,CASSADSGNSPLHF
-,TRBJ1-1,-,TRBV7-2,TGTGCCAGCAGCTACCGGGAGCGTGAAGCTTTCTTT,CASSYREREAFF
-,TRBJ2-4,TRBD2,TRBV18,TGTGCCAGTTCCATAGCGGGAGGAGGGAACATTCAGTACTTC,CASSIAGGGNIQYF
-,TRBJ1-2,-,TRBV7-2,TGTGCCAGCAGCGCACGCCAGGGGATCTCTTCCGGCTACACCTTC,CASSARQGISSGYTF
-,TRBJ1-6,-,TRBV6-1,TGTGCCAGCAGTGGGCCCTCCGGTAGGAGGTATAATTCACCCCTCCACTTT,CASSGPSGRRYNSPLHF
-,TRBJ2-5,-,TRBV7-3,TGTGCCAGCAGCCTCGGGGGGCTAGCGGAAGAGACCCAGTACTTC,CASSLGGLAEETQYF
once,TRBJ1-1,-,TRBV3-1/TRBV3-2,TGTGCCAGCAGCCATGGGAGAGGAGTCATGAACACTGAAGCTTTCTTT,CASSHGRGVMNTEAFF
once,TRBJ1-5,-,TRBV9,TGTGCCAGCGCCCCCGGGCCTGGAGGATATCAGCCCCAGCATTTT,CASAPGPGGYQPQHF